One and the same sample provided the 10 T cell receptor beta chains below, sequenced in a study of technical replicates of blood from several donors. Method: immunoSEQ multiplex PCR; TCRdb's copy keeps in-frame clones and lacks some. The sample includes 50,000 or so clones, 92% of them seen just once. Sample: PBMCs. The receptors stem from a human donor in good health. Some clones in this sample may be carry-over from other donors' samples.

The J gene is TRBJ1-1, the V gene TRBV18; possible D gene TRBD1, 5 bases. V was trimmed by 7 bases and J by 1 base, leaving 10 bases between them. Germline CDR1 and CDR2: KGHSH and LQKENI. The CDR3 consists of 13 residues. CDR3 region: CASLLGQNTEAFF. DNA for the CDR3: TGTGCCAGCTTACTCGGACAGAACACTGAAGCTTTCTTT.

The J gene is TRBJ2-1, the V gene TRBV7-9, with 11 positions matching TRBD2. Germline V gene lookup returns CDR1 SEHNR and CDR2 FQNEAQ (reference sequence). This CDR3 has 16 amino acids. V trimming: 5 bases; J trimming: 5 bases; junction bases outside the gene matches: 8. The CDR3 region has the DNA TGTGCCAGCAGCCCAGCCGGGACTAGCGGACACAATGAGCAGTTCTTC. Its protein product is CASSPAGTSGHNEQFF.

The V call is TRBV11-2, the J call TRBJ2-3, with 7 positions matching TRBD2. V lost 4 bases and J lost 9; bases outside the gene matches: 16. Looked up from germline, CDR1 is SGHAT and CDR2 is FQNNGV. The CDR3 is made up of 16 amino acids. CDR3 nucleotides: TGTGCCAGCAGCTCCTTGCGGGAGCCGCTCCACAGAACGCAGTATTTT. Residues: CASSSLREPLHRTQYF.

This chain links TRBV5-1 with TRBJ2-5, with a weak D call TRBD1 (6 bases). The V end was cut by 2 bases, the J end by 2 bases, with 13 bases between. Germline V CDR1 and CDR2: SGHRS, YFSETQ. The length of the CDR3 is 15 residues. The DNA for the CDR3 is TGCGCCAGCAGCTTAACAGGGAGTCGGCAAGAGACCCAGTACTTC. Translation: CASSLTGSRQETQYF.

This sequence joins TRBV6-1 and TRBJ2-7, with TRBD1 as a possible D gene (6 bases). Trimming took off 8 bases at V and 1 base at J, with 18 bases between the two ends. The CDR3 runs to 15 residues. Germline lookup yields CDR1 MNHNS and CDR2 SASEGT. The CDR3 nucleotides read TGTGCCAGCCAGAACAGGGATGGAGGTTCCTACGAGCAGTACTTC. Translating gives CASQNRDGGSYEQYF.

The CDR3 loop is CASSYTGGRDGYTF. The DNA of the CDR3 is TGTGCCAGCAGCTACACAGGGGGCAGGGATGGCTACACCTTC. The V call is TRBV7-3, the J call TRBJ1-2; TRBD1 agrees at 9 bases. The V gene end was trimmed by 4 bases and the J gene end by 6 bases; junction bases not matched to a gene: 6. The CDR3 spans 14 residues. Germline V gene lookup returns CDR1 SGHTA and CDR2 FQGTGA.

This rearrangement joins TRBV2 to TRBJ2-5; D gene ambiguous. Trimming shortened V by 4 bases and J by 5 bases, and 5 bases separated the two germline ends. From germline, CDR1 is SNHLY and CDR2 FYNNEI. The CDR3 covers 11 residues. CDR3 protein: CASSVGETQYF. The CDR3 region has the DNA TGTGCCAGCAGTGTCGGTGAGACCCAGTACTTC. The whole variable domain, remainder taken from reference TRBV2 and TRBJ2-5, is EPEVTQTPSHQVTQMGQEVILRCVPISNHLYFYWYRQILGQKVEFLVSFYNNEISEKSEIFDDQFSVERPDGSNFTLKIRSTKLEDSAMYFCASSVGETQYFGPGTRLLVL.

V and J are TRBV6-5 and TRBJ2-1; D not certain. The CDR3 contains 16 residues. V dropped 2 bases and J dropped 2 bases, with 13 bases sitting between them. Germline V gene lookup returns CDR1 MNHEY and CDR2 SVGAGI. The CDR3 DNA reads TGTGCCAGCAGTTACACTCGAAGTCCTACCTACAATGAGCAGTTCTTC. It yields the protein CASSYTRSPTYNEQFF.

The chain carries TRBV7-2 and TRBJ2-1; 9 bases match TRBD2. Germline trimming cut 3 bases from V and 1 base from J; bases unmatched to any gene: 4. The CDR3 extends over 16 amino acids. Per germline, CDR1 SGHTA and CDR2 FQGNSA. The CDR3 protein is CASSLRAGGSYNEQFF. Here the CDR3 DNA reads TGTGCCAGCAGCTTGAGAGCGGGAGGTTCCTACAATGAGCAGTTCTTC.

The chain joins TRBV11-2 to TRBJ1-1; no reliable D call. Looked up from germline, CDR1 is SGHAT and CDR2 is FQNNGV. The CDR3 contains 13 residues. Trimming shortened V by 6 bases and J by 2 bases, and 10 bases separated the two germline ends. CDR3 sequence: CASSPDTNTEAFF. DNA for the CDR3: TGTGCCAGCAGTCCTGACACAAACACTGAAGCTTTCTTT.